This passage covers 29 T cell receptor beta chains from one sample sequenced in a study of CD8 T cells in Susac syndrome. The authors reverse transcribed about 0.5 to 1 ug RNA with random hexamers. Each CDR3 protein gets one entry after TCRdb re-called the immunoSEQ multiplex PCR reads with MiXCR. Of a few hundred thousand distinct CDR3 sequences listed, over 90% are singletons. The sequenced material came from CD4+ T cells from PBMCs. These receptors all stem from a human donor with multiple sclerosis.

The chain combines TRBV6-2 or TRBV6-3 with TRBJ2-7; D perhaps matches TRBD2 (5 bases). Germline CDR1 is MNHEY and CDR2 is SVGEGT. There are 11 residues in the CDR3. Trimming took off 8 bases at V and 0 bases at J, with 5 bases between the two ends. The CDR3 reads CASGSSYEQYV. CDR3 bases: TGTGCCAGCGGGAGCTCCTACGAGCAGTACGTC.

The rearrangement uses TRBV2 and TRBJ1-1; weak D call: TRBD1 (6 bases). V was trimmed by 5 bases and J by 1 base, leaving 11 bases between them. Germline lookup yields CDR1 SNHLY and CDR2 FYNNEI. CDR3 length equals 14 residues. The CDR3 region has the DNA TGTGCCAGCAGTACTGGACAGAAGAACACTGAAGCTTTCTTT. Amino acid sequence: CASSTGQKNTEAFF.

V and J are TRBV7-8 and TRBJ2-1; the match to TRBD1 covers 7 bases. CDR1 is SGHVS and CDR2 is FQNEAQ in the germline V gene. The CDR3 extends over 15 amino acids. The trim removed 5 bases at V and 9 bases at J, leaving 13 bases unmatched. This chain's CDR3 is CASSPGIQGGTEQFF. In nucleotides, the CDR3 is TGTGCCAGCAGCCCGGGGATCCAAGGGGGCACTGAGCAGTTCTTC.

Here the CDR3 reads CSALLWGGETQYF. CDR3 sequence (DNA): TGCAGCGCTCTTCTCTGGGGGGGAGAGACCCAGTACTTC. The chain has TRBV20-1 and TRBJ2-5; 7 nucleotides align to TRBD2. Germline-derived CDR1 and CDR2 are DFQATT and SNEGSKA (reference sequence). The CDR3 extends over 13 amino acids.

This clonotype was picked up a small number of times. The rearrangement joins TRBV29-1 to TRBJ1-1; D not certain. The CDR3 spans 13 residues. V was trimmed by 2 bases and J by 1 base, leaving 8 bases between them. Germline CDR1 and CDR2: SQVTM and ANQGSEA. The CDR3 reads CSVEPTGNTEAFF. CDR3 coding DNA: TGCAGCGTTGAACCGACGGGGAACACTGAAGCTTTCTTT.

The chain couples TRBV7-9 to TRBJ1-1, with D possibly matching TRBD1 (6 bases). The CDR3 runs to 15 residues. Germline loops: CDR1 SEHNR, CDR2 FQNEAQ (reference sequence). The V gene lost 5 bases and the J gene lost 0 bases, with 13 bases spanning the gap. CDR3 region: CASSTRTEMNTEAFF. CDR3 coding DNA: TGTGCCAGCAGCACCCGGACAGAAATGAACACTGAAGCTTTCTTT.

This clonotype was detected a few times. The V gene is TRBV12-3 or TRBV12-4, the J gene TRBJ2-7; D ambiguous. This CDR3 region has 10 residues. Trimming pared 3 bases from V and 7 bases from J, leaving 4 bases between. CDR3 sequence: CASSLGEQYF. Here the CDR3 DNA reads TGTGCCAGCAGTTTGGGGGAGCAGTACTTC.

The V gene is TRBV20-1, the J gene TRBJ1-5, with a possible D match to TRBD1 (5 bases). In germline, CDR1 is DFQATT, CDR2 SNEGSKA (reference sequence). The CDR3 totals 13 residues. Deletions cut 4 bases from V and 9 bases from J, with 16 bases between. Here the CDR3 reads CSANDRGGGPQHF. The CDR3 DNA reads TGCAGTGCTAACGACAGAGGCGGTGGGCCCCAGCATTTT.

In DNA form, the CDR3 reads TGCAGTGCTAGAGGCAGAGGGCGAGGGGGACGGAATGAGCAGTTCTTC. Its protein product is CSARGRGRGGRNEQFF. The J gene is TRBJ2-1, the V gene TRBV20-1; tentative D call: TRBD1 (6 bases). The V gene lost 1 base and the J gene lost 7 bases, with 20 bases spanning the gap. Germline V gene data show CDR1 as DFQATT and CDR2 as SNEGSKA (reference sequence). The CDR3 totals 16 residues.

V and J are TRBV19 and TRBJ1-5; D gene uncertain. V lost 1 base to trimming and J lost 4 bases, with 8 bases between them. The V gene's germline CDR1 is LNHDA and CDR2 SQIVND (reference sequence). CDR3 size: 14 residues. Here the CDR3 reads CASSIGEGNQPQHF. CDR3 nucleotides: TGTGCCAGTAGTATAGGGGAAGGTAATCAGCCCCAGCATTTT.

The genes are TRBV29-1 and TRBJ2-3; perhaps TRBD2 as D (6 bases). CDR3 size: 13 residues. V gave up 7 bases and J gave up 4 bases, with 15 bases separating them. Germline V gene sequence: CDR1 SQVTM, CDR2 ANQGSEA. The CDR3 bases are TGCAGCGCGGCCGCGGGGATGTCAGATACGCAGTATTTT. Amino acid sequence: CSAAAGMSDTQYF.

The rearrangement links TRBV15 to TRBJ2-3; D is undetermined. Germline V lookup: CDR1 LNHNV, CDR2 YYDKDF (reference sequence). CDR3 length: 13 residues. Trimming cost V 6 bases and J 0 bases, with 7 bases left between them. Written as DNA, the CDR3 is TGTGCCACCAGTACGGTCAGCACAGATACGCAGTATTTT. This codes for CATSTVSTDTQYF. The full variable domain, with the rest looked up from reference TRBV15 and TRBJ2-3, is DAMVIQNPRYQVTQFGKPVTLSCSQTLNHNVMYWYQQKSSQAPKLLFHYYDKDFNNEADTPDNFQSRRPNTSFCFLDIRSPGLGDTAMYLCATSTVSTDTQYFGPGTRLTVL.

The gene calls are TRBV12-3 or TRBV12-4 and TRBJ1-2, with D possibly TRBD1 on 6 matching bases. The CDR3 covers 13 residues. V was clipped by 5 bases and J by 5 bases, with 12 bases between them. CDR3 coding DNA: TGTGCCAGCAGTCCGGACAGTCAATATGGCTACACCTTC. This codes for CASSPDSQYGYTF.

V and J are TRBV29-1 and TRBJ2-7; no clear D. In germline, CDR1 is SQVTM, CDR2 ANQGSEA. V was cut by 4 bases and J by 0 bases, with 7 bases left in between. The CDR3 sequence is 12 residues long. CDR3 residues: CSVGDLSYEQYF. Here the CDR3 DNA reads TGCAGCGTTGGAGACCTCTCCTACGAGCAGTACTTC.

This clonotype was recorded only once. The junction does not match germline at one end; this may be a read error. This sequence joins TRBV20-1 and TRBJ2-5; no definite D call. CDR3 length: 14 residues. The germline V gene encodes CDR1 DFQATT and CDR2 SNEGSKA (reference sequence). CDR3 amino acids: CSAQPSKNQETQYF. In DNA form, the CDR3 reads TGCAGTGCTCAACCCTCTAAGAACCAGGAGACCCAGTACTTC.

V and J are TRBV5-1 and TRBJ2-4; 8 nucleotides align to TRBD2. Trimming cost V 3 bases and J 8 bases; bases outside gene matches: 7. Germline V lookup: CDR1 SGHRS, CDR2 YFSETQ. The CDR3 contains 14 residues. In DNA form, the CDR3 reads TGCGCCAGCAGCTCCACAGCCGGGAGGGACATTCAGTACTTC. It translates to CASSSTAGRDIQYF.

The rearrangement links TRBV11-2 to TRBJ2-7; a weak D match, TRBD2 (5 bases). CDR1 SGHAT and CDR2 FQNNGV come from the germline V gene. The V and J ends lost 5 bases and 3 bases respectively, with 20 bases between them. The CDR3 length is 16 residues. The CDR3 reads CASSLQGVEVGYEQYF. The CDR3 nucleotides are TGTGCCAGCAGCCTCCAAGGCGTGGAGGTGGGCTACGAGCAGTACTTC.

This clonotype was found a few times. CDR3 sequence reads: CASSPPGRGTGDNEQFF. In nucleotides, the CDR3 is TGTGCCAGCAGCCCCCCGGGGCGCGGGACAGGGGACAATGAGCAGTTCTTC. The J gene is TRBJ2-1, the V gene TRBV7-8; 10 nucleotides align to TRBD1. Germline V gives CDR1 SGHVS, CDR2 FQNEAQ. Losses at the gene ends were 5 bases for V and 5 bases for J; bases not matched to a gene: 12. This CDR3 contains 17 residues.

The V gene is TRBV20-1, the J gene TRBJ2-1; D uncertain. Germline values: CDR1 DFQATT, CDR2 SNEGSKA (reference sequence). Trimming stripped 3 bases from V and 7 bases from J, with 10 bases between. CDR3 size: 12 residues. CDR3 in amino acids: CSASWAANEQFF. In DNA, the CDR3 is TGCAGTGCTAGTTGGGCAGCAAATGAGCAGTTCTTC.

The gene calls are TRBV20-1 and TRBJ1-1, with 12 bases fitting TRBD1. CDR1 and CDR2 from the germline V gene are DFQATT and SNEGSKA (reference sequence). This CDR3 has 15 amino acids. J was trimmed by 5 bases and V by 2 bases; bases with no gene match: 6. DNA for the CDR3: TGCAGTGCTAGACCGGGACAGGGGGCGCAAACTGAAGCTTTCTTT. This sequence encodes CSARPGQGAQTEAFF.

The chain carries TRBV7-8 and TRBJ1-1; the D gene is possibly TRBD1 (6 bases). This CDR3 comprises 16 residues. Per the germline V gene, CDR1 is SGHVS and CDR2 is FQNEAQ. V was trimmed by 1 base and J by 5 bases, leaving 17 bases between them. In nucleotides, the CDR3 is TGTGCCAGCAGCTTAGGGGGGCGGGGGCGAAGGACTGAAGCTTTCTTT. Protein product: CASSLGGRGRRTEAFF.

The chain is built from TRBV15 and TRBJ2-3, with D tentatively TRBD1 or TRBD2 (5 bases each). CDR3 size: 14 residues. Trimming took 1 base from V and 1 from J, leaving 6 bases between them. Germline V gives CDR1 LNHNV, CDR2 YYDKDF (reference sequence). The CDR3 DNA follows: TGTGCCACCAGCAGAGTGGGGGGCACAGATACGCAGTATTTT. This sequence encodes CATSRVGGTDTQYF.

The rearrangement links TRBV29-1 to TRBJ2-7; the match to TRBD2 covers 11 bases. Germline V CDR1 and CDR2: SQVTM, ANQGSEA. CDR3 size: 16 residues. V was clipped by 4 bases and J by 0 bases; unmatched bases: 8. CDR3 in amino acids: CSVARRLAGNSYEQYF. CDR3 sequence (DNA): TGCAGCGTTGCCCGCAGACTAGCGGGGAACTCCTACGAGCAGTACTTC.

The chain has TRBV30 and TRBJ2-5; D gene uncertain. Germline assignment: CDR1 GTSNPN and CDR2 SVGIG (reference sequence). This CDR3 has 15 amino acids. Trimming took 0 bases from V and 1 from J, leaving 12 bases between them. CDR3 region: CAWSVHRYGQETQYF. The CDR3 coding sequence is TGTGCCTGGAGTGTACATCGGTACGGCCAAGAGACCCAGTACTTC.

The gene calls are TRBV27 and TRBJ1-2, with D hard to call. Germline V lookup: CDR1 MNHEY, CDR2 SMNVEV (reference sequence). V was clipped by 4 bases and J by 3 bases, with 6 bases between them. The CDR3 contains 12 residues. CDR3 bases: TGTGCCAGCAGTTCTCCCTACTATGGCTACACCTTC. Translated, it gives CASSSPYYGYTF.

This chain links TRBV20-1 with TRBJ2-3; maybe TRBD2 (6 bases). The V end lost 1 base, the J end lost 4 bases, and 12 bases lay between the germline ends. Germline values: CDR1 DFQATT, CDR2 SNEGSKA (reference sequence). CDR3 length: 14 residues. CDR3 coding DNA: TGCAGTGCTAGAGTCGGGACTCAGGCAGATACGCAGTATTTT. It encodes CSARVGTQADTQYF.

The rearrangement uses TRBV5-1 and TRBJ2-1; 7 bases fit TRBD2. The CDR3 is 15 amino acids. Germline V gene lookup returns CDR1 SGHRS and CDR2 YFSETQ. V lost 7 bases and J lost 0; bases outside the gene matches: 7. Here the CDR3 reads CASLGGTDSYNEQFF. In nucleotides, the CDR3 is TGCGCCAGCTTGGGGGGGACCGACTCCTACAATGAGCAGTTCTTC.

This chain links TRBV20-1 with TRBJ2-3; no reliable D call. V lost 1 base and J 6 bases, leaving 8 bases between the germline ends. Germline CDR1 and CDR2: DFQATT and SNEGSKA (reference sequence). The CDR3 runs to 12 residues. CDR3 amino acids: CSARGPPDTQYF. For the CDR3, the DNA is TGCAGTGCTAGAGGTCCTCCGGATACGCAGTATTTT.

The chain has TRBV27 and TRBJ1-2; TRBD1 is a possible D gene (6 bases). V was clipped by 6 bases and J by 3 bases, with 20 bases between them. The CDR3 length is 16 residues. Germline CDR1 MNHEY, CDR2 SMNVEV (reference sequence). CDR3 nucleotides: TGTGCCAGCAGCTCTAATCTAGGGGGGCTTTACTATGGCTACACCTTC. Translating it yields CASSSNLGGLYYGYTF.